This TCR beta chain was identified during a study of CD4 T cells in relation to SARS-CoV-2 and coronaviruses. Germline V gene sequence: CDR1 LNHDA, CDR2 SQIVND (reference sequence). The CDR3 runs 16 residues. Deletions cut 4 bases from V and 0 bases from J, with 13 bases between. CD4+ T cells from unexposed donors were obtained before the COVID-19 pandemic (2011-2018). Isolation of CD4+ T cells took place after roughly nine days in culture. The repertoire was sequenced with immunoSEQ multiplex PCR; TCRdb's copy has only in-frame clones and lacks some. Of 18,000 or so clones listed, roughly four fifths are singletons. Notes on this clone: Its antigen is currently unknown.

The receptor comes from a human donor in good health. This rearrangement joins TRBV19 to TRBJ2-1; D not resolved. The source material was CD4+ T cells from PBMCs, cultured in vitro. CDR3 DNA: TGTGCCAGTAGTACCTCGAAGGGCAACTCCTACAATGAGCAGTTCTTC. Protein: CASSTSKGNSYNEQFF.